This TCR beta chain was found in a study of breast tumors, draining lymph nodes, adjacent tissues. The CDR3 has 15 amino acids. The germline CDR1 and CDR2 sequences are DFQATT and SNEGSKA (reference sequence). V was shortened by 2 bases and J by 2 bases, with 14 bases between the two germline ends. The lymph nodes were axillary draining lymph nodes from breast cancer patients. This clonotype was seen at least ten times. MiXCR was run by TCRdb on the multiplex PCR reads, yielding one entry per CDR3 protein. The table records over 150,000 distinct CDR3 sequences, roughly 29% of them present only once. This TCR was recovered from a female donor with breast cancer. Some clones in this sample may be carry-over from other donors' samples. What was sequenced was axillary lymph node tissue. The rearrangement links TRBV20-1 to TRBJ2-3; a weak D match, TRBD1 (7 bases). The CDR3 here is CSARRGDRATDTQYF. The CDR3 DNA is TGCAGTGCTAGAAGGGGGGACAGAGCCACAGATACGCAGTATTTT.